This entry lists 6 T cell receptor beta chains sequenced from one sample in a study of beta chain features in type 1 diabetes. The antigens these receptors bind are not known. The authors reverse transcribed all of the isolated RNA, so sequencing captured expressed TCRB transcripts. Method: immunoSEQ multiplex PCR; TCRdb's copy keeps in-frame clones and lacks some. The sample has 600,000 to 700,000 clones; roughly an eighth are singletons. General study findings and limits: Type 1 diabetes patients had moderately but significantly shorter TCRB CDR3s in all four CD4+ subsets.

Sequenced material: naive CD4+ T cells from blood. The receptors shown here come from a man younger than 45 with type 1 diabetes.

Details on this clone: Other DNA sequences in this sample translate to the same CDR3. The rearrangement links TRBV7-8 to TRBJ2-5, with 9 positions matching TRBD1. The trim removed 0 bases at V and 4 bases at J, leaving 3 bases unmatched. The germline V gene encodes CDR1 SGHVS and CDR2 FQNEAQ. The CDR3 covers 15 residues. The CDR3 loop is CASSLAGTGRETQYF. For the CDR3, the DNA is TGTGCCAGCAGCTTAGCTGGGACAGGGAGAGAGACCCAGTACTTC. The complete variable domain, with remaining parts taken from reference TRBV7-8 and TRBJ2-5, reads GAGVSQSPRYKVAKRGQDVALRCDPISGHVSLFWYQQALGQGPEFLTYFQNEAQLDKSGLPSDRFFAERPEGSVSTLKIQRTQQEDSAVYLCASSLAGTGRETQYFGPGTRLLVL.

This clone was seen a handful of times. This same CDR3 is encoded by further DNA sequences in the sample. CDR3 coding DNA: TGTGCCAGCAGCTTATCGGGGGGCAATGAGCAGTTCTTC. This translates into CASSLSGGNEQFF. V usage is TRBV7-2 and J usage is TRBJ2-1, with 7 bases that match TRBD2. CDR3 length: 13 amino acids. Germline V gene lookup returns CDR1 SGHTA and CDR2 FQGNSA. Trimming cost V 2 bases and J 6 bases; bases outside gene matches: 1. Together with reference TRBV7-2 and TRBJ2-1, the CDR3 gives the full variable domain: GAGVSQSPSNKVTEKGKDVELRCDPISGHTALYWYRQSLGQGLEFLIYFQGNSAPDKSGLPSDRFSAERTGGSVSTLTIQRTQQEDSAVYLCASSLSGGNEQFFGPGTRLTVL.

This CDR3 reads CASSLQSDYNEQFF. CDR3 nucleotides: TGCGCCAGCAGCTTGCAGTCCGACTACAATGAGCAGTTCTTC. V is TRBV5-1 and J is TRBJ2-1; D call uncertain. The CDR3 has 14 amino acids. Deletions cut 1 base from V and 3 bases from J, with 8 bases between. Germline V gene lookup returns CDR1 SGHRS and CDR2 YFSETQ.

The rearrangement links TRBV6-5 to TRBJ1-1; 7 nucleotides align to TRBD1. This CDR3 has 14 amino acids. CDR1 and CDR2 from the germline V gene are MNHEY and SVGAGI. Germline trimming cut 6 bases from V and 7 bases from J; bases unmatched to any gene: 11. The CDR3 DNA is TGTGCCAGCAGAAGGCGATCCGGGACAGTTGAAGCTTTCTTT. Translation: CASRRRSGTVEAFF.

The CDR3 DNA follows: TGTGCCAGTAGTATGCCCCCGACAGGGGTCTACGAGCAGTACTTC. Its translation: CASSMPPTGVYEQYF. The V gene is TRBV19, the J gene TRBJ2-7, with TRBD1 matching over 8 bases. CDR3 length equals 15 residues. Per the germline V gene, CDR1 is LNHDA and CDR2 is SQIVND (reference sequence). Germline trimming cut 3 bases from V and 3 bases from J; bases unmatched to any gene: 7. Combining the CDR3 with reference TRBV19 and TRBJ2-7 gives the whole variable domain DGGITQSPKYLFRKEGQNVTLSCEQNLNHDAMYWYRQDPGQGLRLIYYSQIVNDFQKGDIAEGYSVSREKKESFPLTVTSAQKNPTAFYLCASSMPPTGVYEQYFGPGTRLTVT.

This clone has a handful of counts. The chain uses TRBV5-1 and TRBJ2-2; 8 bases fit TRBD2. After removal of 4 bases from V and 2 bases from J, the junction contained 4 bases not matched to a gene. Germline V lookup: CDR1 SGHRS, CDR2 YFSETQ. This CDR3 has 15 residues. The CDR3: CASSPGGGNTGELFF. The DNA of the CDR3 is TGCGCCAGCAGCCCGGGAGGGGGTAACACCGGGGAGCTGTTTTTT.